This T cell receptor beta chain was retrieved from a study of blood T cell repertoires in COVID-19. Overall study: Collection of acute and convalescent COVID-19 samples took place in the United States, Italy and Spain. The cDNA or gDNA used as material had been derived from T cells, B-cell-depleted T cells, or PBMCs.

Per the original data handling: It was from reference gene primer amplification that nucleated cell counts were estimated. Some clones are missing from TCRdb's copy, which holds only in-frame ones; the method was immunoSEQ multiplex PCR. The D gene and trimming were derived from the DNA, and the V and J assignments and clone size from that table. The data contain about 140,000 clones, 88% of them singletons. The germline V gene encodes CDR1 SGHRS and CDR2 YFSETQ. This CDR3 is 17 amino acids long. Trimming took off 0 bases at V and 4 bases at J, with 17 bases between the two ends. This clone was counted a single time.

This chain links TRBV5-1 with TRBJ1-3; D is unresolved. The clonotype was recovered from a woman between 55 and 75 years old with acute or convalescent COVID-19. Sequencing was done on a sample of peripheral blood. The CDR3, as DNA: TGCGCCAGCAGCTTGGGGGCTTTCGGTGCTTCGGGAAACACCATATATTTT. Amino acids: CASSLGAFGASGNTIYF.